The rows below give T cell receptor beta chains drawn from one sample of a study of radiation and T cells in renal cell carcinoma. The repertoire was sequenced with immunoSEQ multiplex PCR; TCRdb's copy has only in-frame clones and lacks some. Of just over 150,000 clones in the sample, 87% were seen once. Sequenced material: blood, taken from a patient whose treatment included radiotherapy and nephrectomy. These receptors came from a woman in her forties or fifties with renal cell carcinoma. Each CDR3 is given with its conserved first and last residue.

v_call	j_call	cdr3_aa
TRBV7-2	TRBJ2-3	CASSPRLAGGPGTQYF
TRBV19	TRBJ1-2	CASSIMNSNYGYTF
TRBV18	TRBJ2-5	CASSQTQALQETQYF
TRBV2	TRBJ1-5	CASKYAQGNQPQHF
TRBV9	TRBJ2-7	CASSVSERGPSYEQYF
TRBV6-5	TRBJ1-5	CASQTGSNQPQHF
TRBV9	TRBJ2-1	CASSVDFNEQFF
TRBV15	TRBJ2-5	CATSRDLGLGGGPQETQYF
TRBV19	TRBJ2-5	CASSTDRGQETQYF
TRBV20-1	TRBJ2-3	CSARDLTQYF
TRBV4-3	TRBJ2-5	CASSQVTSGGAETQYF
TRBV15	TRBJ2-1	CATSRGNEQFF
TRBV18	TRBJ2-2	CASSPQWGGELFF
TRBV5-1	TRBJ2-5	CASSFGRPQETQYF
TRBV7-2	TRBJ1-1	CASSLDGAHDTEAFF
TRBV9	TRBJ2-1	CASSLPDRGTYNEQFF
TRBV5-1	TRBJ1-2	CASSSGTGWGYTF
TRBV25-1	TRBJ1-2	CASSPGDPYGYTF
TRBV7-8	TRBJ1-3	CASSLGSGSSGNTIYF
TRBV14	TRBJ2-1	CASSQDQGAWEDEQFF
TRBV11-2	TRBJ2-7	CASSLGVGPFSDEQYF
TRBV6-5	TRBJ2-5	CASSYSTSGRRTQYF
TRBV18	TRBJ1-1	CASSPELNTEAFF
TRBV5-1	TRBJ1-4	CASSLEGTTNEKLFF
TRBV4-3	TRBJ2-5	CASSQGQGARQETQYF
TRBV5-1	TRBJ2-7	CASSLQGAKYEQYF
TRBV7-8	TRBJ1-6	CASRTGQGATPNNSPLHF
TRBV4-3	TRBJ2-2	CASSQDWTGITGELFF
TRBV6-5	TRBJ1-6	CASTRAGLNSPLHF
TRBV5-6	TRBJ2-6	CASSATGIGANVLTF
TRBV7-6	TRBJ2-5	CASRWGGEETQYF
TRBV7-8	TRBJ2-3	CASSLRRGGGDTQYF
TRBV5-5	TRBJ1-6	CASSNPGGRSYNSPLHF
TRBV4-1	TRBJ2-7	CASSQGGRGPYEQYF
TRBV7-9	TRBJ2-1	CASSPLGEQFF
TRBV11-2	TRBJ2-2	CASSLLANTGELFF
TRBV5-4	TRBJ1-2	CASRLGGADGYTF
TRBV7-9	TRBJ1-1	CASSLVNLRPEAFF
TRBV30	TRBJ2-3	CAWSRNPQGDTQYF
TRBV6-5	TRBJ2-2	CASNSDRRGTGELFF
TRBV19	TRBJ2-7	CASSIDPAGYEQYF
TRBV29-1	TRBJ1-1	CSVARGNTEAFF
TRBV7-9	TRBJ1-2	CASSAPERTYGYTF
TRBV7-9	TRBJ1-3	CASSHSSGNTIYF
TRBV4-2	TRBJ1-5	CASSPRTANQPQHF
TRBV4-3	TRBJ2-6	CASSQELTGLSGANVLTF
TRBV7-2	TRBJ1-5	CASSIRTGGVLNQPQHF
TRBV9	TRBJ2-5	CASSVGGHQETQYF
TRBV5-4	TRBJ2-3	CASRPNPTSGALTDTQYF
TRBV7-6	TRBJ1-1	CASSLTGQGSTEAFF
TRBV30	TRBJ1-6	CAWAPDNSPLHF
TRBV7-9	TRBJ2-1	CASSLRTGGGNEQFF
TRBV5-1	TRBJ1-2	CASSPTPGQPNYGYTF